These 27 T cell receptor beta chains were sequenced from one sample in a study of T cell responses to AZD1222 COVID-19 vaccine. The data were produced by immunoSEQ multiplex PCR, yet TCRdb's version contains in-frame clones alone and is incomplete. This table holds tens of thousands of clones, roughly 90% found once. The material was peripheral blood, obtained on day 0 of AZD1222 vaccination. Receptors originate from an adult in good health.

This clone was detected once. DNA for the CDR3: TGTGCCAGCTCACTTGGGACTAGCGGGACAGATACGCAGTATTTT. It is translated as CASSLGTSGTDTQYF. The chain uses TRBV18 and TRBJ2-3; the match to TRBD2 covers 12 bases. CDR3 size: 15 residues. The germline gives CDR1 KGHSH, CDR2 LQKENI. Trimming removed 4 bases from V and 3 bases from J; junction bases left unmatched: 2.

V and J are TRBV18 and TRBJ2-7, with D possibly being TRBD2 (5 bases). Germline V CDR1 and CDR2: KGHSH, LQKENI. V lost 6 bases to trimming and J lost 3 bases, with 15 bases between them. The CDR3 length is 14 residues. CDR3 in amino acids: CASSTSGRFYEQYF. CDR3 bases: TGTGCCAGCTCCACCAGTGGGAGATTCTACGAGCAGTACTTC. Together with reference TRBV18 and TRBJ2-7, the CDR3 gives the full variable domain: NAGVMQNPRHLVRRRGQEARLRCSPMKGHSHVYWYRQLPEEGLKFMVYLQKENIIDESGMPKERFSAEFPKEGPSILRIQQVVRGDSAAYFCASSTSGRFYEQYFGPGTRLTVT.

V is TRBV6-5 and J is TRBJ2-7; D could derive from TRBD1 or TRBD2 (5 bases each). The CDR3 consists of 14 residues. The V end lost 2 bases, the J end lost 3 bases, and 11 bases lay between the germline ends. The germline V gene encodes CDR1 MNHEY and CDR2 SVGAGI. This CDR3 is CASSYRDGRYEQYF. The CDR3 nucleotides are TGTGCCAGCAGTTACCGGGACGGACGCTACGAGCAGTACTTC.

The chain joins TRBV5-5 to TRBJ2-7, with TRBD1 matching 7 bases. Germline CDR1 reads SGHKS; CDR2 reads YYEKEE (reference sequence). This CDR3 has 12 residues. V gave up 1 base and J gave up 6 bases; unmatched junction bases: 1. The CDR3 sequence: CASSLTGAEQYF. The CDR3 coding sequence is TGTGCCAGCAGCTTGACAGGGGCCGAGCAGTACTTC.

This chain connects TRBV4-2 to TRBJ2-1; the D is unclear. Germline values: CDR1 LGHNA, CDR2 YNFKEQ. Trimming removed 2 bases from V and 0 bases from J, with 8 bases in between. The CDR3 has 15 amino acids. CDR3 amino acids: CASSQPGSSYNEQFF. DNA of the CDR3: TGTGCCAGCAGCCAACCGGGCTCCTCCTACAATGAGCAGTTCTTC.

The chain combines TRBV7-8 with TRBJ1-1; 8 positions match TRBD1. This CDR3 contains 15 residues. V shed 3 bases and J 0 bases; nucleotides not matched to a gene: 3. Germline V gives CDR1 SGHVS, CDR2 FQNEAQ. The chain's CDR3 is CASSFRTGLNTEAFF. The CDR3 nucleotides read TGTGCCAGCAGCTTTAGGACAGGGCTGAACACTGAAGCTTTCTTT.

The chain employs TRBV5-6 and TRBJ2-2; D remains ambiguous. The CDR3 extends over 16 amino acids. The V gene lost 4 bases and the J gene lost 4 bases, with 17 bases spanning the gap. Germline CDR1 SGHDT, CDR2 YYEEEE. The CDR3 bases are TGTGCCAGCAGCCTATGGGCGTTGGCTTTCACCGGGGAGCTGTTTTTT. Amino acids: CASSLWALAFTGELFF.

This clone appeared a few times. The genes are TRBV5-6 and TRBJ1-5; D is undetermined. Germline V gene sequence: CDR1 SGHDT, CDR2 YYEEEE. The V end was cut by 4 bases, the J end by 2 bases, with 10 bases between. CDR3 length: 14 amino acids. CDR3 sequence (DNA): TGTGCCAGCAGCGCGAAGATGGGCAATCAGCCCCAGCATTTT. Translation: CASSAKMGNQPQHF.

The chain carries TRBV19 and TRBJ1-6; 10 positions agree with TRBD1. V trimming: 4 bases; J trimming: 4 bases; junction bases outside the gene matches: 4. The CDR3 runs to 16 residues. CDR1 LNHDA and CDR2 SQIVND come from the germline V gene (reference sequence). The CDR3 nucleotides read TGTGCCAGTAGTACCCGGGACAGGGGATATAATTCACCCCTCCACTTT. It is translated as CASSTRDRGYNSPLHF.

The chain recombines TRBV27 with TRBJ2-3; tentative D call: TRBD2 (6 bases). Germline lookup yields CDR1 MNHEY and CDR2 SMNVEV (reference sequence). Trimming left V 4 bases short and J 4 bases short, with 12 bases between. The CDR3 sequence is 14 residues long. CDR3 in amino acids: CASSSMLAADTQYF. Here the CDR3 DNA reads TGTGCCAGCAGTTCTATGTTAGCGGCAGATACGCAGTATTTT.

This clone was picked up one time. The chain recombines TRBV5-1 with TRBJ2-6; no reliable D call. The CDR3 consists of 15 residues. Germline V gene data show CDR1 as SGHRS and CDR2 as YFSETQ. V was trimmed by 0 bases and J by 0 bases, leaving 4 bases between them. Here the CDR3 DNA reads TGCGCCAGCAGCTTGGCTCCCTCTGGGGCCAACGTCCTGACTTTC. As protein: CASSLAPSGANVLTF.

The rearrangement links TRBV27 to TRBJ2-7; 9 bases line up with TRBD2. V lost 3 bases to trimming and J lost 5 bases; unmatched junction nucleotides: 2. Germline lookup yields CDR1 MNHEY and CDR2 SMNVEV (reference sequence). The CDR3 consists of 13 residues. Written as DNA, the CDR3 is TGTGCCAGCAGTTTGGCGGGAGGGAACGAGCAGTACTTC. As protein: CASSLAGGNEQYF.

V is TRBV30 and J is TRBJ2-7, with 7 nucleotides matching TRBD2. J was trimmed by 4 bases and V by 5 bases; bases with no gene match: 8. This CDR3 region has 13 residues. Germline CDR1 is GTSNPN and CDR2 is SVGIG (reference sequence). The chain's CDR3 is CAWDVGGRYEQYF. Here the CDR3 DNA reads TGTGCCTGGGATGTGGGCGGGAGATACGAGCAGTACTTC.

CDR3 coding DNA: TGTGCCATCCGGGGGAGTACTGAAGCTTTCTTT. Its protein is CAIRGSTEAFF. V is TRBV10-3 and J is TRBJ1-1; weak D call: TRBD1 (5 bases). The CDR3 sequence is 11 residues long. V was pared by 8 bases and J by 5 bases, with 9 bases between. Germline-derived CDR1 and CDR2 are ENHRY and SYGVKD.

The V call is TRBV2, the J call TRBJ1-6; TRBD1 matches 7 bases. This CDR3 region has 14 residues. Unmatched junction bases numbered 7, after V lost 4 bases and J lost 10 bases. Germline V CDR1 and CDR2: SNHLY, FYNNEI. This chain's CDR3 is CASSVTGVDSPLHF. Written as DNA, the CDR3 is TGTGCCAGCAGTGTTACAGGGGTAGACTCACCCCTCCACTTT.

The chain joins TRBV7-9 to TRBJ2-2; D possibly corresponds to TRBD1 (6 bases). This CDR3 is 17 amino acids long. Trimming removed 1 base from V and 6 bases from J, with 18 bases in between. Germline V gene lookup returns CDR1 SEHNR and CDR2 FQNEAQ (reference sequence). The CDR3 coding sequence is TGTGCCAGCAGCTTAGAGAAAGGGGGTTCAGACCCCGGGGAGCTGTTTTTT. As protein: CASSLEKGGSDPGELFF.

This sequence joins TRBV28 and TRBJ2-7, with D perhaps TRBD2 (5 bases). The V gene lost 8 bases and the J gene lost 9 bases, with 14 bases spanning the gap. Germline V gene lookup returns CDR1 MDHEN and CDR2 SYDVKM. The CDR3 totals 11 residues. In DNA form, the CDR3 reads TGTGCCAGCGGCCTGGGGAGCTTGCAGTACTTC. Translating it yields CASGLGSLQYF.

The chain carries TRBV10-3 and TRBJ2-5; D tentatively fits TRBD1 or TRBD2 (5 bases each). CDR3 length: 17 amino acids. The V end was cut by 2 bases, the J end by 3 bases, with 19 bases between. Germline V gene lookup returns CDR1 ENHRY and CDR2 SYGVKD. CDR3 sequence: CAISENFGGPKEETQYF. In DNA, the CDR3 is TGTGCCATCAGTGAGAATTTTGGGGGACCGAAGGAAGAGACCCAGTACTTC.

V is TRBV6-5 and J is TRBJ1-2; TRBD1 might be the D (6 bases). Germline V lookup: CDR1 MNHEY, CDR2 SVGAGI. This CDR3 spans 12 amino acids. Trimming left V 9 bases short and J 8 bases short, with 16 bases between. Written as DNA, the CDR3 is TGTGCCAGTAGGGGGGGGTTTCTGGGCTACACCTTC. Its translation: CASRGGFLGYTF.

This chain connects TRBV27 to TRBJ1-1; 10 nucleotides agree with TRBD1. Looked up from germline, CDR1 is MNHEY and CDR2 is SMNVEV (reference sequence). With V trimmed by 7 bases and J by 0 bases, 5 bases remained unmatched. The CDR3 contains 15 residues. The CDR3: CASNRDRGMNTEAFF. The CDR3 DNA reads TGTGCCAGCAACCGGGACAGGGGAATGAACACTGAAGCTTTCTTT.

This chain joins TRBV5-1 and TRBJ2-2; TRBD1 is a possible D gene (5 bases). The CDR3 is made up of 15 amino acids. The V gene lost 1 base and the J gene lost 3 bases, with 10 bases spanning the gap. Germline CDR1 SGHRS, CDR2 YFSETQ. The CDR3 protein is CASSLPEGDTGELFF. The CDR3 bases are TGCGCCAGCAGCTTGCCAGAAGGGGACACCGGGGAGCTGTTTTTT. Looking up the rest from reference TRBV5-1 and TRBJ2-2 gives the full variable domain: KAGVTQTPRYLIKTRGQQVTLSCSPISGHRSVSWYQQTPGQGLQFLFEYFSETQRNKGNFPGRFSGRQFSNSRSEMNVSTLELGDSALYLCASSLPEGDTGELFFGEGSRLTVL.

V gene TRBV14 combines with J gene TRBJ1-4; TRBD1 might be the D (6 bases). CDR1 and CDR2 (germline): SGHDN, FVKESK. The CDR3 has 12 amino acids. The V end lost 3 bases, the J end lost 11 bases, and 10 bases lay between the germline ends. CDR3 sequence reads: CASSQDSWKLFF. Here the CDR3 DNA reads TGTGCCAGCAGCCAGGACAGCTGGAAACTGTTTTTT. Complete variable domain (other parts from reference TRBV14 and TRBJ1-4): EAGVTQFPSHSVIEKGQTVTLRCDPISGHDNLYWYRRVMGKEIKFLLHFVKESKQDESGMPNNRFLAERTGGTYSTLKVQPAELEDSGVYFCASSQDSWKLFFGSGTQLSVL.

The chain employs TRBV7-3 and TRBJ1-2, with 9 bases matching TRBD1. Trimming removed 6 bases from V and 2 bases from J; junction bases left unmatched: 7. CDR1 is SGHTA, CDR2 FQGTGA, per germline. The CDR3 runs to 15 residues. Here the CDR3 reads CASRSGTGTNYGYTF. The DNA for the CDR3 is TGTGCCAGCAGATCCGGGACAGGGACAAACTATGGCTACACCTTC.

The chain couples TRBV5-5 to TRBJ1-1; D is possibly TRBD1 (6 bases). CDR3 length: 13 amino acids. V lost 0 bases to trimming and J lost 8 bases, with 11 bases between them. CDR1 and CDR2 (germline): SGHKS, YYEKEE (reference sequence). DNA of the CDR3: TGTGCCAGCAGCTTGGGGGACAATTTGGAAGCTTTCTTT. Encoded protein: CASSLGDNLEAFF. The full variable domain, in which reference TRBV5-5 and TRBJ1-1 provide the parts outside the CDR3, is DAGVTQSPTHLIKTRGQQVTLRCSPISGHKSVSWYQQVLGQGPQFIFQYYEKEERGRGNFPDRFSARQFPNYSSELNVNALLLGDSALYLCASSLGDNLEAFFGQGTRLTVV.

This clone was picked up a small number of times. This rearrangement joins TRBV20-1 to TRBJ2-2; the D gene is possibly TRBD2 (5 bases). Germline CDR1 is DFQATT and CDR2 is SNEGSKA (reference sequence). Deletions cut 3 bases from V and 4 bases from J, with 9 bases between. The length of the CDR3 is 13 residues. Here the CDR3 reads CSASVGSTGELFF. CDR3 nucleotide sequence: TGCAGTGCTAGTGTGGGGAGCACCGGGGAGCTGTTTTTT.

The chain links TRBV11-1 to TRBJ2-1; TRBD1 might be the D (5 bases). The CDR3 spans 14 residues. CDR1 SGHAT and CDR2 FQDESV come from the germline V gene (reference sequence). V was shortened by 3 bases and J by 3 bases, with 9 bases between the two germline ends. CDR3 bases: TGTGCCAGCAGCTTTGGGGCTAGCTACAATGAGCAGTTCTTC. Protein: CASSFGASYNEQFF. Using reference TRBV11-1 and TRBJ2-1 for the parts outside the CDR3, the full variable domain is EAEVAQSPRYKITEKSQAVAFWCDPISGHATLYWYRQILGQGPELLVQFQDESVVDDSQLPKDRFSAERLKGVDSTLKIQPAELGDSAMYLCASSFGASYNEQFFGPGTRLTVL.

This clone was observed once. The genes are TRBV7-9 and TRBJ1-2; D is ambiguous. The germline V gene has CDR1 SEHNR and CDR2 FQNEAQ (reference sequence). The V end was cut by 6 bases, the J end by 4 bases, with 15 bases between. The CDR3 is 14 amino acids. As DNA, the CDR3 is TGTGCCAGCAGTCGAGCCACCGGCGGCTATGGCTACACCTTC. Residues: CASSRATGGYGYTF.